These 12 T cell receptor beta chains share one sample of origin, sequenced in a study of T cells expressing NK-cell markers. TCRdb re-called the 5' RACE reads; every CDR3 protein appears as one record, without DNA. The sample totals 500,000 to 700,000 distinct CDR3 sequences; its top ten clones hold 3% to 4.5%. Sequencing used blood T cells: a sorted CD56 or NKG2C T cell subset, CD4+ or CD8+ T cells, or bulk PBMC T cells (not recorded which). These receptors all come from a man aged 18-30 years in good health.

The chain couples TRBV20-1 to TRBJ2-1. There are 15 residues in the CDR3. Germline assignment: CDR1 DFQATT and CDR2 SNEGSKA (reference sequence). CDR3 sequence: CSARDHLGALNEQFF.

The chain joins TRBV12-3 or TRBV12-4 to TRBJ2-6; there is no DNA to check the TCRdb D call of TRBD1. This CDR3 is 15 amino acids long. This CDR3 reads CASSLGGLGANVLTF.

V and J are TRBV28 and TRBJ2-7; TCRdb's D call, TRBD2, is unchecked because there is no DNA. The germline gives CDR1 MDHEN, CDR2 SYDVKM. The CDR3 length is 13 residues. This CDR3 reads CASSPGLATKQYF.

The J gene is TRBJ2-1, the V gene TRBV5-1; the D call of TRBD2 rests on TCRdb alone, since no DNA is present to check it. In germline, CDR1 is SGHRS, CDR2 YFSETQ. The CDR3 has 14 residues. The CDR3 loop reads CASSPRELAGEQFF.

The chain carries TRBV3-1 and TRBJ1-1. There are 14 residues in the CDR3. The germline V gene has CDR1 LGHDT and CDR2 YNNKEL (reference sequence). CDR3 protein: CASSPLGGATEAFF.

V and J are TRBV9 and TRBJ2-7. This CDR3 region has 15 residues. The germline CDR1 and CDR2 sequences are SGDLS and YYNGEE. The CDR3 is CASSVATGISNEQYF.

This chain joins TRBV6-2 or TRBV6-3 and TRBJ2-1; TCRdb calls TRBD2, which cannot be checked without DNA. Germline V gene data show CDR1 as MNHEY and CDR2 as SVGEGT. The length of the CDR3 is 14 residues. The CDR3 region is CASSLLVNYNEQFF.

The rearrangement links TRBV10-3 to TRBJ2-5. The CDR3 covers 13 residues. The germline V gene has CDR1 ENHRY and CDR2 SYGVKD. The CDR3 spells CAIRATLQETQYF.

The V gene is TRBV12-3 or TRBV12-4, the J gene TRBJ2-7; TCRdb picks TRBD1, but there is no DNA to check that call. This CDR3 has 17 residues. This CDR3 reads CASSLGFWRGEFYEQYF.

CDR3 residues: CSATPPKNRVGGTQYF. The genes are TRBV20-1 and TRBJ2-5; TCRdb designates TRBD1, a call that cannot be tested without DNA. In germline, CDR1 is DFQATT, CDR2 SNEGSKA (reference sequence). This CDR3 comprises 16 residues.

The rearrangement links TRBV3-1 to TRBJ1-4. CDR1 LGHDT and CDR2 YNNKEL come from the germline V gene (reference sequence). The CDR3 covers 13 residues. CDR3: CASSQGTKEKLFF.

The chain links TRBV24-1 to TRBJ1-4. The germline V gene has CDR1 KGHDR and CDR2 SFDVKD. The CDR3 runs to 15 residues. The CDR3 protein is CATSDSWLNGEKLFF.